The 3 T cell receptor beta chains listed next were all sequenced from one sample in a study of CD8+ T cells in alopecia areata. Sequencing used cDNA as its template, made by extracting RNA and reverse transcribing it. Sequencing was performed with immunoSEQ multiplex PCR; in TCRdb, only in-frame clones are kept and a portion is missing. Here the sample spans 160,000 or so clones, less than 80% being singletons. The sequencing here drew on CD8+ T cells sorted from blood, taken at week 0. These receptors were collected from a human donor with alopecia areata.

The V and J genes are TRBV27 and TRBJ1-3; perhaps TRBD1 as D (5 bases). Per the germline V gene, CDR1 is MNHEY and CDR2 is SMNVEV (reference sequence). The CDR3 loop spans 15 amino acids. V was cut by 6 bases and J by 0 bases, with 12 bases left in between. CDR3 amino acids: CASRMDGGSGNTIYF. In DNA, the CDR3 is TGTGCCAGCAGAATGGATGGGGGCTCTGGAAACACCATATATTTT.

The chain uses TRBV2 and TRBJ1-5, with D possibly matching TRBD1 (6 bases). The germline V gene encodes CDR1 SNHLY and CDR2 FYNNEI. CDR3 length: 16 residues. The V gene lost 4 bases and the J gene lost 5 bases, with 18 bases spanning the gap. This CDR3 is CASSGRDTDRYQPQHF. In nucleotides, the CDR3 is TGTGCCAGCAGTGGTCGGGACACGGACAGATATCAGCCCCAGCATTTT.

The J gene is TRBJ1-6, the V gene TRBV5-6, with unresolved D. The CDR3 is made up of 17 amino acids. Germline assignment: CDR1 SGHDT and CDR2 YYEEEE. V was pared by 3 bases and J by 2 bases, with 15 bases between. The CDR3 spells CASSSRSDGPYNSPLHF. CDR3 nucleotide sequence: TGTGCCAGCAGCTCCAGATCGGACGGCCCCTATAATTCACCCCTCCACTTT. Combining the CDR3 with reference TRBV5-6 and TRBJ1-6 gives the whole variable domain DAGVTQSPTHLIKTRGQQVTLRCSPKSGHDTVSWYQQALGQGPQFIFQYYEEEERQRGNFPDRFSGHQFPNYSSELNVNALLLGDSALYLCASSSRSDGPYNSPLHFGNGTRLTVT.